This TCR beta chain emerged from a study of shared clonotypes between healthy human individuals. This table comes from immunoSEQ multiplex PCR, and its TCRdb copy is limited to in-frame clones, with some not included. This sample carries about 1.1 million clones, more than 75% of them seen once, and the ten largest clones take approximately 0.52%. Every donor, a Caucasian adult, lived in Nashville, Tennessee. The material sequenced was memory CD4+ T cells from PBMCs. Subset given: CD45RA-negative fraction. The source of this sequence is a man aged 18 to 29 in good health. Some clones in this sample may be carry-over from other donors' samples.

The CDR3 region is CASSSQGAGGTEAFF. The CDR3 DNA sequence: TGTGCCAGCAGCTCCCAGGGGGCTGGAGGCACTGAAGCTTTCTTT. This chain joins TRBV9 and TRBJ1-1; TRBD1 matches 8 bases. CDR1 is SGDLS and CDR2 is YYNGEE in the germline V gene. Trimming cost V 4 bases and J 4 bases; bases outside gene matches: 9. This CDR3 spans 15 amino acids.